A selection of T cell receptor beta chains follows, all from one sample in a study of T cell changes during pregnancy in multiple sclerosis. Assay: immunoSEQ multiplex PCR; the TCRdb copy retains only in-frame clones and omits some. This table holds more than 65,000 clones, about 89% found once. Sequencing used CD4+ T cells from peripheral blood mononuclear cells, obtained before pregnancy. All receptors derive from a female donor with multiple sclerosis, enrolled in a pregnancy study. Each CDR3 is given with its conserved first and last residue. A D gene is named only where the DNA matches it firmly. Size tells how often a clone was seen (once, few, many) or the class of an expanded clone, and some rows leave it out.

>TRBD1|TRBV6-6|few|TRBJ1-6
TGTGCCAGCAGTACAGGGGGAAGTTCACCCCTCCACTTT
CASSTGGSSPLHF
>TRBD1|TRBV5-1|.|TRBJ2-7
TGCGCCAGCAGCTCCTACAGGGGAGCAACCTACGAGCAGTACTTC
CASSSYRGATYEQYF
>TRBD1|TRBV5-1|once|TRBJ2-7
TGCGCCAGCAGCTTCTTTCAAGGGGGCCACGAGCAGTACTTC
CASSFFQGGHEQYF
>.|TRBV28|.|TRBJ2-7
TGTGCCAGCAGTATGAGATCTTACTACGAGCAGTACTTC
CASSMRSYYEQYF
>TRBD1|TRBV6-1|.|TRBJ1-1
TGTGCCAGCACCAGAACCGGGACAGGGTCCACTGAAGCTTTCTTT
CASTRTGTGSTEAFF
>.|TRBV28|.|TRBJ1-5
TGTGCCAGCACCAAATCCCATCAGCCCCAGCATTTT
CASTKSHQPQHF
>.|TRBV28|.|TRBJ2-2
TGTGCCAGCAGCCAACGACAGAAGGTGAACACCGGGGAGCTGTTTTTT
CASSQRQKVNTGELFF
>.|TRBV5-5|.|TRBJ2-7
TGTGCCAGCAGCTTGGTTACCGGGGTCGAGCAGTACTTC
CASSLVTGVEQYF
>.|TRBV18|.|TRBJ2-1
TGTGCCAGCTCGACGGTAGGGGGAGACGGAAATGAGCAGTTCTTC
CASSTVGGDGNEQFF
>TRBD1|TRBV5-4|.|TRBJ1-2
TGTGCCAGCAGTAGTCCGGGACAGGGGGGGCATGGCTACACCTTC
CASSSPGQGGHGYTF
>.|TRBV18|once|TRBJ2-5
TGTGCCAGCTCAACGCCCTTGGGGGGAGAGACCCAGTACTTC
CASSTPLGGETQYF
>TRBD1|TRBV19|.|TRBJ2-5
TGTGCCAGTAGTGTCACCGGGACAGGGGGCCTACAAGAGACCCAGTACTTC
CASSVTGTGGLQETQYF
>TRBD2|TRBV7-2|.|TRBJ2-3
TGTGCCAGCAGCTTAATGGCGGGAGGGCAAGATACGCAGTATTTT
CASSLMAGGQDTQYF
>TRBD2|TRBV9|.|TRBJ2-7
TGTGCCAGCAGCGCATTAGCCCGACTAGCGGGAGGGCCATACTACGAGCAGTACTTC
CASSALARLAGGPYYEQYF
>TRBD2|TRBV4-1|.|TRBJ2-7
TGCGCCAGCAGCCAAGCCCCTCTAGCGGGAGGTCTCTACGAGCAGTACTTC
CASSQAPLAGGLYEQYF
>.|TRBV11-2|.|TRBJ2-5
TGTGCCAGCAGCCGGGGGTCATTTTCTGGAAAAGACGAAGAGACCCAGTACTTC
CASSRGSFSGKDEETQYF
>.|TRBV12-5|.|TRBJ2-5
TGTGCTAGTGGTCGACAGGTGAGGGGAGAGACCCAGTACTTC
CASGRQVRGETQYF
>.|TRBV29-1|.|TRBJ1-4
TGCAGCGTTGAAGTCGGTGAAAAACTGTTTTTT
CSVEVGEKLFF
>TRBD1|TRBV28|.|TRBJ2-4
TGTGCCAGCAGACAGGGGGCCAAAAACATTCAGTACTTC
CASRQGAKNIQYF
>TRBD1|TRBV7-8|.|TRBJ2-7
TGTGCCAGCAGCTTACATGGACAGGGTCCCTACGAGCAGTACTTC
CASSLHGQGPYEQYF
>TRBD1|TRBV2|.|TRBJ1-4
TGTGCCAGTTTCCAGGGGGTGCGGGAAAAACTGTTTTTT
CASFQGVREKLFF
>TRBD1|TRBV19|.|TRBJ1-5
TGTGCCAGTAGTATAGAGAGAGCGTCGACAGGGGAGGGAGATCAGCCCCAGCATTTT
CASSIERASTGEGDQPQHF
>TRBD1|TRBV4-3|.|TRBJ1-2
TGCGCCAGCAGCCAAGAAGGACAGGGTAAAGGAGGCTACACCTTC
CASSQEGQGKGGYTF
>.|TRBV13|.|TRBJ2-6
TGTGCCAGCAGCCCCGTACCAAAACAACCTGGGGCCAACGTCCTGACTTTC
CASSPVPKQPGANVLTF
>.|TRBV28|.|TRBJ2-7
TGTGCCAGCGGGGAATGGAGTAGCGACTACGAGCAGTACTTC
CASGEWSSDYEQYF
>.|TRBV19|.|TRBJ1-1
TGTGCCAGTACCCCAAGCAGGGGAGTAAGAAACACTGAAGCTTTCTTT
CASTPSRGVRNTEAFF
>TRBD1|TRBV5-1|.|TRBJ2-1
TGCGCCAGCAGCCTGGGGACAGGGTACGCCAATGAGCAGTTCTTC
CASSLGTGYANEQFF
>TRBD1|TRBV6-5|.|TRBJ2-1
TGTGCCAGCAGGCGCCGGGACAGAAACAATGAGCAGTTCTTC
CASRRRDRNNEQFF
>.|TRBV10-3|few|TRBJ2-7
TGTGCCATCAGTGGGACAGACGAGCAGTACTTC
CAISGTDEQYF
>TRBD1|TRBV7-3|.|TRBJ2-2
TGTGCCAGCAGCTGGGACAGGACCACCGGGGAGCTGTTTTTT
CASSWDRTTGELFF
>TRBD2|TRBV5-1|.|TRBJ2-5
TGCGCCAGCAGCTTGGAATGGGGCGGGGGAAAGACCCAGTACTTC
CASSLEWGGGKTQYF
>.|TRBV6-1|.|TRBJ2-1
TGTGCCACTCGGGGTTACAATGAGCAGTTCTTC
CATRGYNEQFF
>TRBD2|TRBV6-1|.|TRBJ2-7
TGTGCCAGCAGTTCACCGGGACTAGCGGGAGATCCCCAGTACTTC
CASSSPGLAGDPQYF
>TRBD2|TRBV9|many|TRBJ2-1
TGTGCCAGCAGCGTAGGGCTAGCGGGAGCCAATGAGCAGTTCTTC
CASSVGLAGANEQFF
>.|TRBV19|.|TRBJ2-5
TGTGCCAGTTCGGACACACAAGAGACCCAGTACTTC
CASSDTQETQYF
>.|TRBV28|.|TRBJ1-1
TGTGCCAGCAGTCCAGACAGGACGAACACTGAAGCTTTCTTT
CASSPDRTNTEAFF
>TRBD2|TRBV2|.|TRBJ2-2
TGTGCCAGCAGTCTGCGGGAGGGAGGGCCCGGGGAGCTGTTTTTT
CASSLREGGPGELFF
>.|TRBV1|once|TRBJ2-3
TGCACCAGCACACCCTGTGGGAGCGCCCACACAGATACGCAGTATTTT
CTSTPCGSAHTDTQYF
>.|TRBV13|.|TRBJ1-1
TGTGCCAGCAGCTTTAAAGGACAGATGAACACTGAAGCTTTCTTT
CASSFKGQMNTEAFF
>TRBD1|TRBV29-1|.|TRBJ1-6
TGCAGCGTGACCTCTGGGACAGGGGATTCACCCCTCCACTTT
CSVTSGTGDSPLHF
>TRBD1|TRBV5-8|once|TRBJ1-1
TGTGCCAGCAGCTTGGGGGACAGGGCGTCGAACACTGAAGCTTTCTTT
CASSLGDRASNTEAFF
>.|TRBV4-2|.|TRBJ1-6
TGTGCCAGCAGCCAAGATGCCAGGTCACGCTCACCCCTCCACTTT
CASSQDARSRSPLHF
>TRBD2|TRBV29-1|.|TRBJ2-1
TGCAGCCTGGAAGTGGGGACTAGCCTTTTCTTC
CSLEVGTSLFF
>.|TRBV6-1|.|TRBJ1-2
TGTGCCAGCAGTGAAGCAGGAGGGTATAGTGGCTACACCTTC
CASSEAGGYSGYTF
>.|TRBV28|.|TRBJ2-7
TGTGCCAGCAGTGACGCGGGGTTCTACGAGCAGTACTTC
CASSDAGFYEQYF
>.|TRBV7-6|.|TRBJ2-2
TGTGCCAGCAGCCAAGGGGACTCGAACACCGGGGAGCTGTTTTTT
CASSQGDSNTGELFF
>TRBD2|TRBV7-9|.|TRBJ2-7
TGTGCCAGCAGGTCTTCGGGAGGGCCAAGCGAGCAGTACTTC
CASRSSGGPSEQYF
>.|TRBV6-6|.|TRBJ2-3
TGTGCCAGCAGCGGGAGAAGAGGGACAGATACGCAGTATTTT
CASSGRRGTDTQYF
>.|TRBV9|few|TRBJ1-2
TGTGCCAGCAGCGCCAGGGATGGCTACACCTTC
CASSARDGYTF
>.|TRBV6-1|few|TRBJ1-2
TGTGCCAGCAGTACGACAGATAACTATGGCTACACCTTC
CASSTTDNYGYTF
>TRBD1|TRBV19|.|TRBJ1-2
TGTGCCAGTAGACGGACAGGGAAGGACTATGGCTACACCTTC
CASRRTGKDYGYTF
>.|TRBV25-1|.|TRBJ2-2
TGTGCCAGCAGTGGACCCTCTGCGGCTCGCACCGGGGAGCTGTTTTTT
CASSGPSAARTGELFF
>.|TRBV29-1|.|TRBJ1-1
TGCAGCGTTGAAGTCAATAGGGGCGAAGCTTTCTTT
CSVEVNRGEAFF
>.|TRBV2|once|TRBJ2-5
TGTGCCAGCAGGAGGAGGGAGACCCAGTACTTC
CASRRRETQYF
>TRBD2|TRBV9|.|TRBJ2-3
TGTGCCAGCAGCGTAGGGGGTAGCGGGAGACCAGATACGCAGTATTTT
CASSVGGSGRPDTQYF
>TRBD2|TRBV14|.|TRBJ2-1
TGTGCCAGCAGCCAACTAGCGGGGGGGTACAATGAGCAGTTCTTC
CASSQLAGGYNEQFF